Following are 15 T cell receptor beta chains from one sample sequenced in a study of T cell repertoires in cytomegalovirus infection. TCRdb reanalysed the reads using MiXCR and keeps one entry per CDR3 protein. The table records under 450,000 distinct CDR3 sequences, about a third of them present only once. Antigens for these TCRs are unknown. The sequencing used cultured PBMCs, collected from culture after CMV antigen stimulation. All receptors derive from a human donor in good health (CMV status not recorded). Some clones in this sample may be carry-over from other donors' samples.

The V gene is TRBV10-2, the J gene TRBJ1-1, with TRBD1 matching over 8 bases. CDR1 and CDR2 (germline): WSHSY, SAAADI. V lost 0 bases, J lost 9 bases, and 6 bases stayed unmatched. This CDR3 is built from 14 residues. The chain's CDR3 is CASSESGGTGKAFF. The CDR3 DNA reads TGCGCCAGCAGTGAGTCAGGAGGGACAGGCAAAGCTTTCTTT.

Here the CDR3 DNA reads TGTGCCAGCAGTTCGCGGTCGGGGGGACCATCTAGGAATGAGCAGTTCTTC. This translates into CASSSRSGGPSRNEQFF. The chain joins TRBV6-2 or TRBV6-3 to TRBJ2-1; 7 bases map to TRBD2. The germline gives CDR1 MNHEY, CDR2 SVGEGT. The V and J ends lost 4 bases and 7 bases, in that order; junction bases with no gene match: 16. CDR3 length equals 17 residues.

V is TRBV19 and J is TRBJ1-5; possible D gene TRBD1, 5 bases. Per the germline V gene, CDR1 is LNHDA and CDR2 is SQIVND (reference sequence). CDR3 size: 15 residues. V was trimmed by 8 bases and J by 0 bases, leaving 14 bases between them. The DNA of the CDR3 is TGTGCCAGTCTTTTGGGGACCGATAGCAATCAGCCCCAGCATTTT. Translation gives CASLLGTDSNQPQHF.

The chain is built from TRBV27 and TRBJ2-5, with a weak D call TRBD2 (6 bases). V was clipped by 6 bases and J by 4 bases, with 21 bases between them. The CDR3 is 16 amino acids. The V gene's germline CDR1 is MNHEY and CDR2 SMNVEV (reference sequence). As DNA, the CDR3 is TGTGCCAGCAGCCGGGGGACCCCCATTACCGCAGAGACCCAGTACTTC. Translated, it gives CASSRGTPITAETQYF.

The table lists this clonotype with many counts. The chain is built from TRBV7-9 and TRBJ1-1, with D possibly TRBD1 on 5 matching bases. CDR3 length: 14 amino acids. Deletions cut 8 bases from V and 1 base from J, with 14 bases between. CDR1 SEHNR and CDR2 FQNEAQ come from the germline V gene (reference sequence). The CDR3 bases are TGTGCCAGCTCAAAGGGGCAGGCGAACACTGAAGCTTTCTTT. Its translation is CASSKGQANTEAFF. The full variable domain, in which reference TRBV7-9 and TRBJ1-1 provide the parts outside the CDR3, is DTGVSQNPRHKITKRGQNVTFRCDPISEHNRLYWYRQTLGQGPEFLTYFQNEAQLEKSRLLSDRFSAERPKGSFSTLEIQRTEQGDSAMYLCASSKGQANTEAFFGQGTRLTVV.

This clonotype occurred a few times. The chain employs TRBV14 and TRBJ1-1; no reliable D call. The germline CDR1 and CDR2 sequences are SGHDN and FVKESK. Trimming pared 4 bases from V and 0 bases from J, leaving 6 bases between. The CDR3 runs 13 residues. The CDR3 nucleotides read TGTGCCAGCAGCCGGAAGGTGAACACTGAAGCTTTCTTT. Translated: CASSRKVNTEAFF.

J is TRBJ1-2 and V is TRBV6-6, with a tentative D call TRBD1 (6 bases). There are 14 residues in the CDR3. Germline V gene data show CDR1 as MNHNY and CDR2 as SVGAGI (reference sequence). The V end was cut by 4 bases, the J end by 6 bases, with 15 bases between. The CDR3 spells CASSFPDSPNGYTF. CDR3 nucleotides: TGTGCCAGCAGTTTCCCGGACAGTCCAAATGGCTACACCTTC.

Turning to this clonotype: A much larger clone lies one base from this, so it may be a read error. V and J are TRBV7-3 and TRBJ2-5, with a weak D call TRBD1 (5 bases). The germline V gene has CDR1 SGHTA and CDR2 FQGTGA. V was shortened by 1 base and J by 2 bases, with 5 bases between the two germline ends. The CDR3 runs 13 residues. In DNA form, the CDR3 reads TGTGCCAGCAGCTTAAGACAGCAAGAGACCCAGTACTTC. Its protein product is CASSLRQQETQYF. Filled out from reference TRBV7-3 and TRBJ2-5, the complete variable domain reads GAGVSQTPSNKVTEKGKYVELRCDPISGHTALYWYRQSLGQGPEFLIYFQGTGAADDSGLPNDRFFAVRPEGSVSTLKIQRTERGDSAVYLCASSLRQQETQYFGPGTRLLVL.

This chain joins TRBV6-6 and TRBJ2-1; no clear D. V was shortened by 0 bases and J by 0 bases, with 12 bases between the two germline ends. Germline loops: CDR1 MNHNY, CDR2 SVGAGI (reference sequence). The CDR3 sequence is 17 residues long. In nucleotides, the CDR3 is TGTGCCAGCAGTTACTCGACAAGCCCTAGCTCCTACAATGAGCAGTTCTTC. Its protein is CASSYSTSPSSYNEQFF.

The rearrangement uses TRBV5-1 and TRBJ1-6; D gene uncertain. This CDR3 spans 13 amino acids. Germline V CDR1 and CDR2: SGHRS, YFSETQ. The V end was cut by 5 bases, the J end by 10 bases, with 13 bases between. In nucleotides, the CDR3 is TGCGCCAGCAGGGCGGAGGCCGGGTCACCCCTCCACTTT. Its protein product is CASRAEAGSPLHF.

The V and J genes are TRBV27 and TRBJ1-2; 8 positions match TRBD1. Germline V gives CDR1 MNHEY, CDR2 SMNVEV (reference sequence). This CDR3 has 15 residues. V was clipped by 6 bases and J by 7 bases; unmatched bases: 13. CDR3 nucleotides: TGTGCCAGCAGCCGTACACCCCGGACAGGGTCTGGCTACACCTTC. This codes for CASSRTPRTGSGYTF.

The chain has TRBV7-2 and TRBJ1-6; TRBD1 is a possible D gene (5 bases). The germline CDR1 and CDR2 sequences are SGHTA and FQGNSA. Trimming pared 1 base from V and 6 bases from J, leaving 13 bases between. CDR3 length equals 16 residues. CDR3 sequence: CASSLEGRARNSPLHF. CDR3 in DNA: TGTGCCAGCAGCTTAGAAGGCAGGGCACGTAATTCACCCCTCCACTTT.

V usage is TRBV7-9 and J usage is TRBJ2-3; a possible D gene is TRBD1 (8 bases). V shed 5 bases and J shed 6 bases, with 18 bases lying between them. Germline lookup yields CDR1 SEHNR and CDR2 FQNEAQ (reference sequence). CDR3 size: 15 residues. The CDR3 DNA reads as TGTGCCAGCAGCCGGCAAACAGGGGGGGAGGATACGCAGTATTTT. Translating gives CASSRQTGGEDTQYF.

This clonotype was detected only a few times. The chain uses TRBV4-1 and TRBJ2-1, with 12 bases aligning to TRBD2. Losses at the gene ends were 1 base for V and 3 bases for J; bases not matched to a gene: 7. Germline lookup yields CDR1 MGHRA and CDR2 YSYEKL. This CDR3 contains 18 residues. The CDR3 sequence: CASSQADGLAGRYNEQFF. The CDR3 DNA reads as TGCGCCAGCAGCCAAGCAGATGGACTAGCGGGACGCTACAATGAGCAGTTCTTC.

This clonotype came up a few times. This chain links TRBV12-3 or TRBV12-4 with TRBJ2-1; 7 bases align to TRBD2. The junction had 4 bases not matched to a gene; V was cut back by 2 bases and J by 0 bases. The CDR3 runs to 16 residues. This CDR3 is CASSLFGLGSYNEQFF. The CDR3 bases are TGTGCCAGCAGTTTATTTGGACTAGGCTCCTACAATGAGCAGTTCTTC.